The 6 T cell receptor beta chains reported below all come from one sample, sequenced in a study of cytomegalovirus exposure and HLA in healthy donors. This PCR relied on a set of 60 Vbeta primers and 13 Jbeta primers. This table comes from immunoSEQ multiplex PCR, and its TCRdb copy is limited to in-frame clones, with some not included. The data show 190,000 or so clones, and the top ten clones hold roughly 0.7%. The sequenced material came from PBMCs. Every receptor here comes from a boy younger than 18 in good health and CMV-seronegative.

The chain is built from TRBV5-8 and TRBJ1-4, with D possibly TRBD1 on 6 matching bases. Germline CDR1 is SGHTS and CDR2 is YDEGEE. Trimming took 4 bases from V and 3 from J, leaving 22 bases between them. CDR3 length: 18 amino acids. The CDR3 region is CASSLRWTAVSANEKLFF. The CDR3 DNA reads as TGTGCCAGCAGCCTGAGGTGGACAGCGGTATCGGCTAATGAAAAACTGTTTTTT.

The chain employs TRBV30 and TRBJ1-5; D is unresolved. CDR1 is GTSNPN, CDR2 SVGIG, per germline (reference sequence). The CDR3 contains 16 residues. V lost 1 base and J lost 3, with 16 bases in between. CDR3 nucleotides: TGTGCCTGGAGTGCCTTTCCAGGCGGGGACAATCAGCCCCAGCATTTT. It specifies CAWSAFPGGDNQPQHF.

The CDR3 coding sequence is TGTGCCAGCAGTGACAGCGGGGGGCCTTCCTACGAGCAGTACTTC. Protein product: CASSDSGGPSYEQYF. V and J are TRBV6-1 and TRBJ2-7; the match to TRBD2 covers 9 bases. Losses at the gene ends were 3 bases for V and 1 base for J; bases not matched to a gene: 4. This CDR3 is 15 amino acids long. Per the germline V gene, CDR1 is MNHNS and CDR2 is SASEGT.

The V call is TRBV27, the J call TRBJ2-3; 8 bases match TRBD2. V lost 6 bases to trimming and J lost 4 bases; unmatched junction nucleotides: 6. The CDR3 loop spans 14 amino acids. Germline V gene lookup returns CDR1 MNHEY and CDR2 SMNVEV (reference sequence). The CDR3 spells CASSIPGGSDTQYF. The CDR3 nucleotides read TGTGCCAGCAGCATACCGGGGGGGTCAGATACGCAGTATTTT.

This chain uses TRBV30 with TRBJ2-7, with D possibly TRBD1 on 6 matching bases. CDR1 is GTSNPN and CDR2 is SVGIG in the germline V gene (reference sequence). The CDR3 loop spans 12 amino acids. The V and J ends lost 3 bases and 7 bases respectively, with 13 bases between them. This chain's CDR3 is CAWSSQGVEQYF. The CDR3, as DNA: TGTGCCTGGAGCTCACAGGGAGTAGAGCAGTACTTC.

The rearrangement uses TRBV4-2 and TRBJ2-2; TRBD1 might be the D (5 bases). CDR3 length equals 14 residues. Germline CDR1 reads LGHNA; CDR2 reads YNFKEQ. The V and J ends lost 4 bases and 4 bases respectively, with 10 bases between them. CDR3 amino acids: CASSLGVRTGELFF. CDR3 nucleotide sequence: TGTGCCAGCAGCCTAGGGGTACGCACCGGGGAGCTGTTTTTT.